The rows below give T cell receptor beta chains drawn from one sample of a study of a mutant IDH1 vaccine in newly diagnosed glioma. Clones were sequenced by immunoSEQ multiplex PCR, and TCRdb holds only the in-frame ones, with some missing. This table holds some 40,000 clones, roughly 79% found once. Which antigens these TCRs recognize remains unknown. The sequences come from PBMCs, collected from a glioma patient whose treatment included an IDH1 peptide vaccine. The origin of the receptors is a man between 40 and 49 years old with glioma. The CDR3 runs from the conserved cysteine through the conserved F or W. Each record gives: D gene, V gene, CDR3 length, CDR3 protein. The D gene is left open where the match is weak.

>.|TRBV7-8|15
CASSLSRTPNEKLFF
>TRBD2|TRBV6-1|15
CASSLAGGLTDTQYF
>.|TRBV30|12
CAWRADQETQYF
>TRBD1|TRBV6-1|14
CASGRDRGRNEQYF
>.|TRBV19|14
CASSIPNSHDEQFF
>.|TRBV4-3|15
CASSQEGGSVTEAFF
>TRBD1|TRBV7-9|16
CASSLAPRTGNTEAFF
>.|TRBV5-1|14
CASSLGGVQETQYF
>TRBD2|TRBV7-6|14
CASSLRLAGETQYF
>.|TRBV28|13
CASRPTGSNGYTF
>TRBD2|TRBV5-6|17
CASSPKRGRGRTDTQYF
>TRBD1|TRBV11-3|18
CASSSAPPGTGPTDTQYF
>.|TRBV12-5|11
CASGFHSEQYF
>.|TRBV5-6|15
CASSELTGSLSPLHF
>.|TRBV30|16
CAWSTPTSGLSYEQYF
>TRBD1|TRBV5-1|16
CASSPNPTGGNSPLHF
>.|TRBV7-2|12
CASSKISYEQYF
>.|TRBV30|12
CAWSVDGGAGFF
>.|TRBV6-1|14
CASGGQWYQETQYF
>.|TRBV9|13
CASSVGVQETQYF
>TRBD2|TRBV5-1|15
CASSQGLTGYNEQFF
>TRBD1|TRBV30|11
CAWSSGGGYTF
>.|TRBV29-1|14
CSVDGVPGANVLTF
>.|TRBV6-5|15
CASSYSTGDNQPQHF
>.|TRBV11-3|14
CASSTARQQETQYF
>TRBD1|TRBV30|14
CAWSIQGATYGYTF
>.|TRBV7-2|11
CASSSRQTQYF
>TRBD2|TRBV27|13
CASGLAGGREQYF
>.|TRBV7-9|11
CASSPQDTQYF
>.|TRBV4-3|13
CASSQEGGYEQYF
>TRBD1|TRBV5-6|12
CASSGQGYEQYF
>.|TRBV15|18
CATSRDRGLRGGGNTIYF
>.|TRBV4-3|15
CASSQVPGTGNTIYF
>TRBD1|TRBV29-1|12
CSVRDSSYEQYF
>.|TRBV21-1|18
CASSSGQGPKSGANVLTF
>.|TRBV2|15
CASRNPGGSHTEAFF
>TRBD1|TRBV11-1|15
CASSARDSSISPLHF
>.|TRBV28|13
CASSPTVDYEQYF
>.|TRBV27|18
CASSLGRGFDSGANVLTF
>TRBD1|TRBV2|15
CASSQLPDRFYEQYF
>.|TRBV11-2|15
CASSSALGPNEKLFF
>TRBD2|TRBV9|15
CASSVELAGANEQFF